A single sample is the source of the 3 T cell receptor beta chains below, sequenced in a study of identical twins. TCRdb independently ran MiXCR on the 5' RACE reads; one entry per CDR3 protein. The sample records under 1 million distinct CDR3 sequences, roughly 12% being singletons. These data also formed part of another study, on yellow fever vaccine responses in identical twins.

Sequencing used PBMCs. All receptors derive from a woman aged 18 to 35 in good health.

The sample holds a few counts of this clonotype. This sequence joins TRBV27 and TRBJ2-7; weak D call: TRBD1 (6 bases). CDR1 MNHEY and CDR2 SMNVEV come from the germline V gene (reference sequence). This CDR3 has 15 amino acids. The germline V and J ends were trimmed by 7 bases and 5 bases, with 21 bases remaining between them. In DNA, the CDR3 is TGTGCCAGCATCCCTCGGGAACAGGGCTGGCACGAGCAGTACGTC. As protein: CASIPREQGWHEQYV.

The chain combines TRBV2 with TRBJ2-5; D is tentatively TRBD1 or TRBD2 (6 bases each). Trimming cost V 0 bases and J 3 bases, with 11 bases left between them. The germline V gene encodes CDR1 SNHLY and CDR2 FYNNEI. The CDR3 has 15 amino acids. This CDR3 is CASSEALRGEETQYF. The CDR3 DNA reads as TGTGCCAGCAGTGAAGCATTGAGGGGGGAAGAGACCCAGTACTTC. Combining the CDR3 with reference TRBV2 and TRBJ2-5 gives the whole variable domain EPEVTQTPSHQVTQMGQEVILRCVPISNHLYFYWYRQILGQKVEFLVSFYNNEISEKSEIFDDQFSVERPDGSNFTLKIRSTKLEDSAMYFCASSEALRGEETQYFGPGTRLLVL.

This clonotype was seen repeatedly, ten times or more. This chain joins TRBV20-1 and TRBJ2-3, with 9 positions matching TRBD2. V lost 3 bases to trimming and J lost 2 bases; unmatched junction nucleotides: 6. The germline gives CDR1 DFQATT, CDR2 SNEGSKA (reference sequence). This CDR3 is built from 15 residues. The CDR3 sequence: CSASGGGAHTDTQYF. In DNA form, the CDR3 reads TGCAGTGCTAGCGGCGGGGGGGCCCACACAGATACGCAGTATTTT.